A single sample gave rise to the 8 T cell receptor beta chains below, sequenced in a study of identical twins. TCRdb re-called the 5' RACE reads through MiXCR, storing one row per CDR3 protein. The data show about 570,000 distinct CDR3 sequences, 9.6% seen once. The data were also submitted as part of a second study, on yellow fever vaccine responses in identical twins.

Sample: PBMCs. Every receptor here comes from a woman aged 18-35 years in good health.

J is TRBJ2-2 and V is TRBV10-3; D call uncertain. Trimming cost V 4 bases and J 2 bases, with 5 bases left between them. Germline CDR1 ENHRY, CDR2 SYGVKD. The length of the CDR3 is 13 residues. The CDR3 loop reads CAISGQNTGELFF. CDR3 in DNA: TGTGCCATCAGTGGTCAAAACACCGGGGAGCTGTTTTTT.

This clonotype has only a few counts. This chain connects TRBV7-3 to TRBJ2-4; 9 nucleotides match TRBD2. This CDR3 has 16 residues. V gave up 5 bases and J gave up 0 bases; unmatched junction bases: 5. Per the germline V gene, CDR1 is SGHTA and CDR2 is FQGTGA. CDR3 in DNA: TGTGCCAGCAGCCAAGCGGGGGGACTAGCCAAAAACATTCAGTACTTC. Translation: CASSQAGGLAKNIQYF.

In its sample, this clonotype was seen a few times. This chain connects TRBV12-3 or TRBV12-4 to TRBJ1-5; D gene unclear. CDR3 length equals 14 residues. The V gene lost 7 bases and the J gene lost 2 bases, with 12 bases spanning the gap. DNA for the CDR3: TGTGCCAGCACCGCAGAGTACGGCAATCAGCCCCAGCATTTT. Amino acid sequence: CASTAEYGNQPQHF.

The gene calls are TRBV7-2 and TRBJ1-2; D might be TRBD1 (6 bases). The CDR3 is 13 amino acids. Germline CDR1 SGHTA, CDR2 FQGNSA. The V and J ends lost 5 bases and 4 bases respectively, with 11 bases between them. The CDR3 DNA sequence: TGTGCCAGCAGCGCCAACAGGGTCTATGGCTACACCTTC. It encodes CASSANRVYGYTF.

Only a few counts were recorded for this clonotype. The CDR3 nucleotides read TGTGCCACCAGTGACTGGACAGGGGAGGGCGAGCAGTACTTC. Amino acids: CATSDWTGEGEQYF. J is TRBJ2-7 and V is TRBV24-1, with 9 bases matching TRBD1. V gave up 4 bases and J gave up 6 bases; unmatched junction bases: 6. CDR1 KGHDR and CDR2 SFDVKD come from the germline V gene. This CDR3 spans 14 amino acids.

This clonotype was seen at least ten times. The rearrangement links TRBV7-9 to TRBJ2-1; D perhaps matches TRBD2 (5 bases). The germline V gene encodes CDR1 SEHNR and CDR2 FQNEAQ (reference sequence). There are 15 residues in the CDR3. V shed 1 base and J shed 6 bases, with 13 bases lying between them. CDR3 bases: TGTGCCAGCAGCTTAGACTCGGCCCGGGGCAATGAGCAGTTCTTC. Encoded protein: CASSLDSARGNEQFF.

As concerns this clonotype: The conserved phenylalanine or tryptophan is not found at the CDR3 terminus, so this likely reflects a read error. The chain combines TRBV29-1 with TRBJ2-1; 9 bases match TRBD2. Trimming at V came to 1 base and at J to 2 bases, leaving 3 bases not matched to a gene. This CDR3 is 15 amino acids long. The germline V gene has CDR1 SQVTM and CDR2 ANQGSEA. As DNA, the CDR3 is TGCAGCGTTGAAGGGCTAGCGGGAACCTACAATGAGCAGTTCCTC. The encoded protein is CSVEGLAGTYNEQFL.

There are many counts of this clonotype. This chain joins TRBV2 and TRBJ2-7; possible D gene TRBD2, 6 bases. CDR3 length: 14 residues. V was clipped by 4 bases and J by 7 bases, with 17 bases between them. The V gene's germline CDR1 is SNHLY and CDR2 FYNNEI. The CDR3 bases are TGTGCCAGCAGTGGCGGGGTACTTCCTATGGAGCAGTACTTC. Translation: CASSGGVLPMEQYF.